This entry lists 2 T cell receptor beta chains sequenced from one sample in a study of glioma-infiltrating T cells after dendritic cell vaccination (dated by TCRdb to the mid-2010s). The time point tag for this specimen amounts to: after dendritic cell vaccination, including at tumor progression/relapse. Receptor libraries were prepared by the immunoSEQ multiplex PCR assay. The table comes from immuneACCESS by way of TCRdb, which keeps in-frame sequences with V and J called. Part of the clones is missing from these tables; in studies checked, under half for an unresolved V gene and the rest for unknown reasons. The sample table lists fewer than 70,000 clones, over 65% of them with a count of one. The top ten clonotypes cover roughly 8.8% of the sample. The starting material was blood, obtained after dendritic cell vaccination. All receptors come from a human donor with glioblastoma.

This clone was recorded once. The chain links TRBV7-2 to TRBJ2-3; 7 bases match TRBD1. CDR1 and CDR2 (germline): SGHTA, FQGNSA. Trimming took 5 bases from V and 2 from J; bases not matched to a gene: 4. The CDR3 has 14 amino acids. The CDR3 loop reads CASSPGGSTDTQYF. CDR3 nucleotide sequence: TGTGCCAGCAGCCCAGGGGGTTCCACAGATACGCAGTATTTT.

In nucleotides, the CDR3 is TGTGCCAGCAGTGAAGCGCCTCAGTCCTCCTACGAGCAGTACTTC. Translated: CASSEAPQSSYEQYF. The rearrangement links TRBV6-1 to TRBJ2-7; D uncertain. V was trimmed by 0 bases and J by 0 bases, leaving 9 bases between them. The CDR3 is 15 residues long. Germline CDR1 is MNHNS and CDR2 is SASEGT.